This entry lists 27 T cell receptor beta chains sequenced from one sample in a study of identical twins. From the 5' RACE reads, TCRdb called clonotypes with MiXCR, one entry per CDR3 protein. The sample records around 680,000 distinct CDR3 sequences, 8.6% being singletons. The sample was also reused in another study, on yellow fever vaccine responses in identical twins.

The material sequenced was PBMCs. The receptors were sampled from a woman in her late teens or twenties in good health.

The chain is built from TRBV5-1 and TRBJ1-2, with TRBD1 as a possible D gene (5 bases). Between the trimmed V and J ends, which lost 0 bases and 8 bases, there was a span of 17 bases. CDR1 SGHRS and CDR2 YFSETQ come from the germline V gene. The CDR3 runs 15 residues. The CDR3 DNA sequence: TGCGCCAGCAGCTTGGCCAGCGGGGGTTCCGGGGGCTACACCTTC. As protein: CASSLASGGSGGYTF.

This clonotype was recorded many times. The chain is built from TRBV5-1 and TRBJ2-7, with 7 positions matching TRBD1. J gave up 4 bases and V 4 bases, and 8 bases lay outside the gene matches. Germline V lookup: CDR1 SGHRS, CDR2 YFSETQ. The length of the CDR3 is 14 residues. CDR3 in DNA: TGCGCCAGCAGCACCCTGACAGGGACATACGAGCAGTACTTC. It specifies CASSTLTGTYEQYF.

This clonotype was counted at least ten times. The CDR3 spells CASSFTPEETQYF. The CDR3 DNA sequence: TGCGCCAGCAGCTTCACACCAGAAGAGACCCAGTACTTC. This rearrangement joins TRBV5-1 to TRBJ2-5; the D is unclear. Germline V gene sequence: CDR1 SGHRS, CDR2 YFSETQ. There are 13 residues in the CDR3. V was shortened by 2 bases and J by 3 bases, with 8 bases between the two germline ends. Looking up the rest from reference TRBV5-1 and TRBJ2-5 gives the full variable domain: KAGVTQTPRYLIKTRGQQVTLSCSPISGHRSVSWYQQTPGQGLQFLFEYFSETQRNKGNFPGRFSGRQFSNSRSEMNVSTLELGDSALYLCASSFTPEETQYFGPGTRLLVL.

The chain couples TRBV7-9 to TRBJ2-3; unclear D gene. V shed 1 base and J shed 10 bases, with 9 bases lying between them. Germline-derived CDR1 and CDR2 are SEHNR and FQNEAQ (reference sequence). This CDR3 is built from 12 residues. The CDR3 region is CASSLEENPQYF. CDR3 nucleotide sequence: TGTGCCAGCAGCTTAGAGGAAAATCCGCAGTATTTT. Full variable domain (remainder filled in from reference TRBV7-9 and TRBJ2-3): DTGVSQNPRHKITKRGQNVTFRCDPISEHNRLYWYRQTLGQGPEFLTYFQNEAQLEKSRLLSDRFSAERPKGSFSTLEIQRTEQGDSAMYLCASSLEENPQYFGPGTRLTVL.

The chain joins TRBV6-4 to TRBJ2-3; 12 bases agree with TRBD1. Trimming removed 7 bases from V and 5 bases from J; junction bases left unmatched: 7. In germline, CDR1 is MRHNA, CDR2 SNTAGT. The length of the CDR3 is 15 residues. DNA for the CDR3: TGTGCCAGCATCAAGGGACAGGGGGCGTTAGATACGCAGTATTTT. As protein: CASIKGQGALDTQYF.

This clonotype was seen only a few times. The rearrangement joins TRBV11-2 to TRBJ2-1; D is possibly TRBD2 (5 bases). The CDR3 spans 14 residues. V lost 10 bases and J lost 8, with 21 bases in between. Germline V gene sequence: CDR1 SGHAT, CDR2 FQNNGV. Here the CDR3 reads CATRLREKGDEQFF. The CDR3 DNA reads as TGTGCCACCCGGTTGAGGGAGAAGGGCGATGAGCAGTTCTTC.

The chain joins TRBV5-1 to TRBJ2-7; 7 bases line up with TRBD1. Per germline, CDR1 SGHRS and CDR2 YFSETQ. The trim removed 1 base at V and 0 bases at J, leaving 7 bases unmatched. The CDR3 loop spans 16 amino acids. CDR3 DNA sequence: TGCGCCAGCAGCTTGATAGGGGGCGAACCCTCCTACGAGCAGTACTTC. Translating gives CASSLIGGEPSYEQYF.

The sample holds a few counts of this clonotype. One junction end disagrees with the germline gene, perhaps due to a read error. The chain uses TRBV5-1 and TRBJ1-4; D unclear. The CDR3 loop spans 16 amino acids. Germline CDR1 reads SGHRS; CDR2 reads YFSETQ. The DNA of the CDR3 is TGCGCCAGCAGTTTGGGAGTTTTTAGATTTAATGAAAAACTGTTTTTT. Its protein product is CASSLGVFRFNEKLFF.

In its sample, this clonotype was seen many times. The chain is built from TRBV6-5 and TRBJ2-1, with D possibly TRBD1 on 6 matching bases. The germline gives CDR1 MNHEY, CDR2 SVGAGI. This CDR3 comprises 14 residues. Trimming shortened V by 0 bases and J by 9 bases, and 12 bases separated the two germline ends. The CDR3 loop reads CASSYSTQGIEQFF. For the CDR3, the DNA is TGTGCCAGCAGTTACTCGACACAGGGAATTGAGCAGTTCTTC.

The table lists this clonotype with many counts. V is TRBV11-1 and J is TRBJ2-3, with D uncertain. V lost 2 bases and J 6 bases, leaving 24 bases between the germline ends. CDR3 size: 18 residues. Germline loops: CDR1 SGHAT, CDR2 FQDESV (reference sequence). As DNA, the CDR3 is TGTGCCAGCAGCTTAAGTACCACCAGCGCCCCACCCGAGGATACGCAGTATTTT. Its translation: CASSLSTTSAPPEDTQYF.

The sample holds a few counts of this clonotype. The V call is TRBV27, the J call TRBJ1-2, with TRBD1 as a possible D gene (5 bases). Looked up from germline, CDR1 is MNHEY and CDR2 is SMNVEV (reference sequence). Trimming stripped 3 bases from V and 8 bases from J, with 13 bases between. The length of the CDR3 is 13 residues. CDR3 protein: CASSFGREEGYTF. Here the CDR3 DNA reads TGTGCCAGCAGTTTTGGCAGGGAAGAGGGCTACACCTTC.

A few counts support this clonotype. This rearrangement joins TRBV10-3 to TRBJ2-3, with D maybe TRBD2 (5 bases). V shed 2 bases and J shed 3 bases, with 15 bases lying between them. The CDR3 consists of 16 residues. CDR1 is ENHRY and CDR2 is SYGVKD in the germline V gene. The CDR3 protein is CAISEGEGEGTDTQYF. The CDR3, as DNA: TGTGCCATCAGTGAGGGTGAGGGAGAAGGAACAGATACGCAGTATTTT.

The CDR3 nucleotides are TGCAGTGCTAGAGATATTCGCGGGAGTGAAGATACGCAGTATTTT. Its protein is CSARDIRGSEDTQYF. The chain couples TRBV20-1 to TRBJ2-3; 7 bases match TRBD2. Looked up from germline, CDR1 is DFQATT and CDR2 is SNEGSKA (reference sequence). V shed 0 bases and J 5 bases; nucleotides not matched to a gene: 8. There are 15 residues in the CDR3.

This clonotype was counted a few times. The rearrangement links TRBV20-1 to TRBJ2-6; 7 bases map to TRBD2. Germline trimming cut 3 bases from V and 1 base from J; bases unmatched to any gene: 12. CDR1 and CDR2 from the germline V gene are DFQATT and SNEGSKA (reference sequence). This CDR3 comprises 18 residues. The CDR3 spells CSARWSGGGSSGANVLTF. The CDR3 DNA follows: TGCAGTGCTAGGTGGAGTGGGGGGGGATCATCTGGGGCCAACGTCCTGACTTTC.

In this sample, this clonotype turned up a few times. This chain links TRBV5-6 with TRBJ2-7; D is perhaps TRBD2 (6 bases). Germline loops: CDR1 SGHDT, CDR2 YYEEEE. The CDR3 sequence is 15 residues long. V lost 6 bases and J 3 bases, leaving 19 bases between the germline ends. DNA of the CDR3: TGTGCCAGCACCTCTCGGGGGTATGGAAACTACGAGCAGTACTTC. Its translation: CASTSRGYGNYEQYF.

This clonotype occurred many times. The gene calls are TRBV20-1 and TRBJ2-7, with 9 bases lining up with TRBD1. CDR1 is DFQATT, CDR2 SNEGSKA, per germline (reference sequence). J gave up 7 bases and V 1 base, and 11 bases lay outside the gene matches. This CDR3 spans 15 amino acids. CDR3 protein: CSARGTGGAGREQYF. Written as DNA, the CDR3 is TGCAGTGCTAGAGGAACAGGGGGCGCCGGGAGGGAGCAGTACTTC.

This clonotype was picked up a small number of times. The genes are TRBV20-1 and TRBJ2-4; 16 nucleotides line up with TRBD2. Per germline, CDR1 DFQATT and CDR2 SNEGSKA (reference sequence). This CDR3 is built from 18 residues. V lost 6 bases to trimming and J lost 0 bases; unmatched junction nucleotides: 8. The CDR3 is CSATGTSGGAIAKNIQYF. CDR3 DNA: TGCAGTGCCACCGGGACTAGCGGGGGGGCCATAGCCAAAAACATTCAGTACTTC.

This clonotype came up a few times. The gene calls are TRBV6-1 and TRBJ1-5, with 7 bases fitting TRBD1. The CDR3 totals 15 residues. The germline V gene has CDR1 MNHNS and CDR2 SASEGT. The V and J ends lost 4 bases and 3 bases, in that order; junction bases with no gene match: 6. CDR3 DNA sequence: TGTGCCAGCAGTGTGCCAGGGGGAAACAATCAGCCCCAGCATTTT. Residues: CASSVPGGNNQPQHF.

A few counts support this clonotype. The chain uses TRBV6-1 and TRBJ2-1; 9 nucleotides match TRBD2. Germline values: CDR1 MNHNS, CDR2 SASEGT. V lost 5 bases and J lost 7; bases outside the gene matches: 6. This CDR3 region has 14 residues. The CDR3 reads CASSNSGRENEQFF. DNA of the CDR3: TGTGCCAGCAGTAATAGCGGGAGAGAGAATGAGCAGTTCTTC.

The sample holds a few counts of this clonotype. The rearrangement links TRBV7-9 to TRBJ2-7; a weak D match, TRBD1 (6 bases). The CDR3 extends over 13 amino acids. Trimming removed 5 bases from V and 3 bases from J, with 11 bases in between. CDR1 and CDR2 (germline): SEHNR, FQNEAQ (reference sequence). The CDR3 bases are TGTGCCAGCAGCCCTAGACAGGTCTACGAGCAGTACTTC. Encoded protein: CASSPRQVYEQYF.

The sample holds many counts of this clonotype. The rearrangement joins TRBV29-1 to TRBJ1-1; tentatively, D is TRBD1 (5 bases). V was cut by 3 bases and J by 1 base, with 15 bases left in between. The CDR3 length is 15 residues. From germline, CDR1 is SQVTM and CDR2 ANQGSEA. CDR3 nucleotides: TGCAGCGTTGAGCTCCGGGGGAGAGGGAACACTGAAGCTTTCTTT. The encoded protein is CSVELRGRGNTEAFF.

The chain uses TRBV28 and TRBJ2-7; maybe TRBD1 (5 bases). With 6 bases removed from V and 5 bases from J, the gap between germline ends came to 17 bases. Germline loops: CDR1 MDHEN, CDR2 SYDVKM. The CDR3 runs to 14 residues. The CDR3 bases are TGTGCCAGCAGCCCGGTAAGGGGCATACACGAGCAGTACTTC. It translates to CASSPVRGIHEQYF.

This rearrangement joins TRBV2 to TRBJ2-2; D is possibly TRBD1 (5 bases). Germline values: CDR1 SNHLY, CDR2 FYNNEI. The length of the CDR3 is 14 residues. The V gene lost 2 bases and the J gene lost 7 bases, with 11 bases spanning the gap. CDR3 sequence: CASSEQGSVGELFF. The CDR3 DNA sequence: TGTGCCAGCAGTGAACAGGGAAGTGTCGGGGAGCTGTTTTTT.

There are a few counts of this clonotype. The genes are TRBV12-3 or TRBV12-4 and TRBJ2-1, with a possible D match to TRBD2 (6 bases). V lost 7 bases, J lost 7 bases, and 14 bases lay in between. This CDR3 comprises 13 residues. This chain's CDR3 is CASIWDFGNEQFF. CDR3 in DNA: TGTGCCAGCATTTGGGACTTTGGTAATGAGCAGTTCTTC.

The rearrangement links TRBV11-2 to TRBJ2-4; 10 nucleotides agree with TRBD2. V gave up 0 bases and J gave up 0 bases; unmatched junction bases: 5. The germline V gene has CDR1 SGHAT and CDR2 FQNNGV. The CDR3 has 18 residues. For the CDR3, the DNA is TGTGCCAGCAGCTTAGATTGGACTAGCGGTCTAGCCAAAAACATTCAGTACTTC. Its protein product is CASSLDWTSGLAKNIQYF.

The rearrangement joins TRBV6-1 to TRBJ2-4, with 7 nucleotides matching TRBD2. This CDR3 region has 16 residues. The germline CDR1 and CDR2 sequences are MNHNS and SASEGT. V was pared by 6 bases and J by 2 bases, with 10 bases of the junction left unmatched. The CDR3 loop reads CASRSGLTGPKNIQYF. CDR3 coding DNA: TGTGCCAGCAGGTCGGGACTAACAGGCCCCAAAAACATTCAGTACTTC.

This clonotype appeared a few times. The rearrangement uses TRBV20-1 and TRBJ2-3; D possibly corresponds to TRBD2 (6 bases). The germline V gene has CDR1 DFQATT and CDR2 SNEGSKA (reference sequence). V was clipped by 5 bases and J by 4 bases, with 43 bases between them. The CDR3 has 23 amino acids. CDR3 in amino acids: CSAHLRHSTRVPEITFSPDTQYF. The DNA of the CDR3 is TGCAGTGCTCACCTCCGCCACTCGACTAGGGTCCCGGAGATTACTTTCAGTCCAGATACGCAGTATTTT.